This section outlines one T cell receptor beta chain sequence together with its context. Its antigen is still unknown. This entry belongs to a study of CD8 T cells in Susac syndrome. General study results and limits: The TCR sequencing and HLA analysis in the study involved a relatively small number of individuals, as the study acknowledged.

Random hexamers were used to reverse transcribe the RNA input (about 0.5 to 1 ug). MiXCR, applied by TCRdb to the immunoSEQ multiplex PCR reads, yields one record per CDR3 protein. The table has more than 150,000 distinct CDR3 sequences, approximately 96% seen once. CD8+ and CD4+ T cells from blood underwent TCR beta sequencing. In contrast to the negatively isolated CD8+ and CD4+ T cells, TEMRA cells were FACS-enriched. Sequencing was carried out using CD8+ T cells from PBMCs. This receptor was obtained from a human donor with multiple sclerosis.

DNA of the CDR3: TGTGCCAGCAGCTTGAGAGGGGGCACAGATACGCAGTATTTT. Translation gives CASSLRGGTDTQYF. The chain links TRBV5-4 to TRBJ2-3, with D possibly called TRBD1 or TRBD2 (5 bases each). V lost 1 base, J lost 1 base, and 7 bases lay in between. The germline CDR1 and CDR2 sequences are SGHNT and YYREEE (reference sequence). This CDR3 comprises 14 residues. The variable domain in full, completed from reference TRBV5-4 and TRBJ2-3, reads ETGVTQSPTHLIKTRGQQVTLRCSSQSGHNTVSWYQQALGQGPQFIFQYYREEENGRGNFPPRFSGLQFPNYSSELNVNALELDDSALYLCASSLRGGTDTQYFGPGTRLTVL.